This T cell receptor (beta chain) was found in a study of regulatory T cells in long-lasting Graves disease (TCRdb year 2021). About the full investigation: To count as having persistent Graves' disease, a patient had to have received antithyroid drug treatment for over 5 years with TSH receptor autoantibodies remaining persistently positive. Persistent Graves' disease patients were compared with newly diagnosed Graves' disease patients by peripheral blood TCR sequencing and RNA sequencing. The study was registered as a clinical trial and conducted in China. In the clinical cohort, patients with persistent Graves' disease had used antithyroid drugs for an average of about 10 years. A total of approximately 35 samples underwent TCR sequencing: around 13 from persistent and some 20 from newly diagnosed Graves' disease patients. The research as a whole found: Compared with newly diagnosed patients, patients with persistent Graves' disease had lower TCR Shannon entropy and fewer highly expanded clones, which suggests clonal expansion. Sequencing and analysis were restricted to the TCR beta chain. Persistent disease showed preferential use of TRBV28, TRBJ1-2 and TRBJ2-5, whereas newly diagnosed disease favored TRBV20-1 and TRBJ2-1. Only peripheral blood was studied, because thyroid tissue, the primary lesion, was inaccessible. As a limitation, the authors acknowledged that the small sample size may reduce accuracy. Persistent patients shared more public clonotypes among themselves (2,741) than newly diagnosed patients did (about 970).

The CDR3 sequence holds 14 residues, the cysteine and phenylalanine included. The DNA shown is the 42-base CDR3, in frame from base 1. Relative to germline, V is 3 bases shorter and J is 5 bases shorter, with 14 bases between their ends. The germline V gene supplies CDR1 MNHNS and CDR2 SASEGT. To prepare the library, multiplex PCR was applied. Sequenced using an Illumina HiSeq 4000. CDR3 regions were amplified by Arm-PCR with iRepertoire HTBI primers to construct TCR beta libraries. Before sequencing, the PCR products underwent gel purification. In the paper's pipeline: A total of 62 TRBV and about 13 TRBJ segments were identified across samples and were used for gene usage analysis of CDR3 amino acid clonotypes. Filtered high-quality paired reads were merged into contigs using COPE and FqMerger. BLAST was used to align contigs to the IMGT TRBV, TRBD and TRBJ reference genes, and CDR3 was defined following IMGT. Clonotypes above 0.1% frequency were classified as highly expanded clones. Shannon entropy was used to measure repertoire diversity, and the Gini coefficient was used to measure V-J evenness. A clonotype found in more than one individual was treated as public. TCRdb's own reprocessing of the public reads used fastp at Q25 and MiXCR and kept productive beta chains. CDR3 protein sequences are deduplicated, and each keeps its most common genes and DNA. These V and J calls rely on TCRdb rather than the paper's analysis. The sample table shows 650,000 to 850,000 distinct CDR3 sequences, and roughly 30% are seen once. The ten largest clones capture about 40% of the sample.

Details on this clonotype: This receptor's antigen is unknown. Per-nucleotide qualities are absent, and no much larger clonotype sits a single base away.

What the time point label conveys for this sample: persistent/refractory GD, antithyroid drugs over 5 years with positive TRAb. For both TCR sequencing and RNA sequencing, RNA was extracted from PBMCs in TRIzol. Graves' disease was diagnosed according to American Thyroid Association guidelines. Recruitment of patients was carried out at an endocrinology department in Xi'an, China. Each patient gave about 10 milliliters of peripheral blood, collected in an EDTA anticoagulant tube. PBMCs were isolated by Ficoll Paque Plus density gradient separation without further T cell sorting. An Agilent 2100 Bioanalyzer and agarose gel were used to assess RNA quality, and a NanoDrop 2000 was used to measure RNA concentration.

The sequence derives from a female donor with Graves disease. Here the chain combines TRBV6-1 and TRBJ2-7; a confident D gene designation cannot be given. Specimen: peripheral blood mononuclear cells (PBMCs), collected when the disease was refractory, from a patient treated with antithyroid drugs. The sequenced DNA: TGTGCCAGCAGTGAGGGTAGGGTCCTCCACGAGCAGTACTTC. It is translated as CASSEGRVLHEQYF.